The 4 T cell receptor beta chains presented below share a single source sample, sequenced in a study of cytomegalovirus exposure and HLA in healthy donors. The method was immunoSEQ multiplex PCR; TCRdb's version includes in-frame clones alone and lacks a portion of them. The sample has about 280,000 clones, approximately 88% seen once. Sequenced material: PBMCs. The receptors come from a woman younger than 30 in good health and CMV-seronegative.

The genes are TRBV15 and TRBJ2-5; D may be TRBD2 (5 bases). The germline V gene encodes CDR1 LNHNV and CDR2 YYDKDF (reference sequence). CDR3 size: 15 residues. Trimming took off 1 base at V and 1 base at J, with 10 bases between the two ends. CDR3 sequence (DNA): TGTGCCACCAGCAGAGCTAGAGGGTTCCAAGAGACCCAGTACTTC. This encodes CATSRARGFQETQYF.

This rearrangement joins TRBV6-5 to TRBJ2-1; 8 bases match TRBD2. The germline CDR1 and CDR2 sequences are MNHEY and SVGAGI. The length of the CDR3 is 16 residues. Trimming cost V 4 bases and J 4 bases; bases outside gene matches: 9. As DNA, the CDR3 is TGTGCCAGCAGTTCCCCCACCGGGAGGGATTACAATGAGCAGTTCTTC. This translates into CASSSPTGRDYNEQFF.

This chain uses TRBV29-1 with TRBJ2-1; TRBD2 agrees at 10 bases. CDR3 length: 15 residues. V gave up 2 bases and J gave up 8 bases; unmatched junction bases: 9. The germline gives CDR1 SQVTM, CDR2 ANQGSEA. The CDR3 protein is CSVELAGESIHEQFF. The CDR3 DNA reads TGCAGCGTTGAACTAGCGGGAGAGAGCATCCATGAGCAGTTCTTC.

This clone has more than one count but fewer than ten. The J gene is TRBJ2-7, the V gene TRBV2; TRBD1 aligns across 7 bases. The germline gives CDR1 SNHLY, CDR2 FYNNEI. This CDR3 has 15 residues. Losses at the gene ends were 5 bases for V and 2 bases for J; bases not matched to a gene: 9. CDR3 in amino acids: CASSRQGPVAYEQYF. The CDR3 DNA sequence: TGTGCCAGCAGTCGACAGGGTCCCGTAGCCTACGAGCAGTACTTC.